These 4 T cell receptor beta chains came from one sample sequenced in a study of T cell responses to AZD1222 COVID-19 vaccine. The repertoire was sequenced with immunoSEQ multiplex PCR; TCRdb's copy has only in-frame clones and lacks some. This table has 85,000 to 120,000 clones, 80% to 95% appearing once. Here the sequenced sample was peripheral blood, taken 28 days after the second AZD1222 dose. These receptors were collected from an adult who received the AZD1222 COVID-19 vaccine.

The chain couples TRBV7-9 to TRBJ1-1; possible D gene TRBD1, 5 bases. Per germline, CDR1 SEHNR and CDR2 FQNEAQ (reference sequence). This CDR3 is built from 14 residues. Trimming took 4 bases from V and 4 from J, leaving 13 bases between them. CDR3 sequence: CASSWGDMGTEAFF. As DNA, the CDR3 is TGTGCCAGCAGCTGGGGGGATATGGGCACTGAAGCTTTCTTT.

The chain combines TRBV2 with TRBJ1-6; D call uncertain. Germline values: CDR1 SNHLY, CDR2 FYNNEI. V shed 6 bases and J shed 1 base, with 16 bases lying between them. This CDR3 contains 17 residues. The CDR3 sequence is CASRGGVSVSYNSPLHF. The CDR3 DNA is TGTGCCAGCAGGGGAGGTGTGTCAGTATCCTATAATTCACCCCTCCACTTT. The variable domain in full, with the rest retrieved from reference TRBV2 and TRBJ1-6, is EPEVTQTPSHQVTQMGQEVILRCVPISNHLYFYWYRQILGQKVEFLVSFYNNEISEKSEIFDDQFSVERPDGSNFTLKIRSTKLEDSAMYFCASRGGVSVSYNSPLHFGNGTRLTVT.

The chain recombines TRBV7-3 with TRBJ1-2, with 7 bases aligning to TRBD1. The CDR3 consists of 16 residues. J was trimmed by 8 bases and V by 2 bases; bases with no gene match: 14. The V gene's germline CDR1 is SGHTA and CDR2 FQGTGA. The CDR3 DNA follows: TGTGCCAGCAGCTTAGCGGGACAGTCCTCGAGGGGAGGCTACACCTTC. Translating it yields CASSLAGQSSRGGYTF. Looking up the rest from reference TRBV7-3 and TRBJ1-2 gives the full variable domain: GAGVSQTPSNKVTEKGKYVELRCDPISGHTALYWYRQSLGQGPEFLIYFQGTGAADDSGLPNDRFFAVRPEGSVSTLKIQRTERGDSAVYLCASSLAGQSSRGGYTFGSGTRLTVV.

The gene calls are TRBV11-2 and TRBJ2-2; tentative D call: TRBD2 (5 bases). The CDR3 is made up of 15 amino acids. CDR1 and CDR2 (germline): SGHAT, FQNNGV. Trimming pared 3 bases from V and 2 bases from J, leaving 10 bases between. CDR3 DNA sequence: TGTGCCAGCAGCTTTTGGCGGACTAACACCGGGGAGCTGTTTTTT. This translates into CASSFWRTNTGELFF. Drawing the rest from reference TRBV11-2 and TRBJ2-2, the complete variable domain is EAGVAQSPRYKIIEKRQSVAFWCNPISGHATLYWYQQILGQGPKLLIQFQNNGVVDDSQLPKDRFSAERLKGVDSTLKIQPAKLEDSAVYLCASSFWRTNTGELFFGEGSRLTVL.